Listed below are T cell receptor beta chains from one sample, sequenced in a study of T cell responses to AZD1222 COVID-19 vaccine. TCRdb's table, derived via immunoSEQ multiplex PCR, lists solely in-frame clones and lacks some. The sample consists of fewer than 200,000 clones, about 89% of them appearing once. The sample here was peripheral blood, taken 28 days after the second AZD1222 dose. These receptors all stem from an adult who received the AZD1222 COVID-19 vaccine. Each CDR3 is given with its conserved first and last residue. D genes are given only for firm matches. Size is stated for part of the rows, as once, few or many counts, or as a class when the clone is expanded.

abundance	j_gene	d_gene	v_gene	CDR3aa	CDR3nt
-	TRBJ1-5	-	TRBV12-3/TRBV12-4	CASSLQGGQPQHF	TGTGCCAGCAGCTTACAGGGAGGTCAGCCCCAGCATTTT
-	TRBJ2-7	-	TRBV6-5	CASSYSKWGTYEQYF	TGTGCCAGCAGTTACTCGAAGTGGGGGACCTACGAGCAGTACTTC
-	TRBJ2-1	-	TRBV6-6	CASSYSRTKYEQFF	TGTGCCAGCAGTTACTCACGGACAAAGTATGAGCAGTTCTTC
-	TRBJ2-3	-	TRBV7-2	CASSSKGASALTDTQYF	TGTGCCAGCAGCTCGAAGGGAGCTAGCGCACTCACAGATACGCAGTATTTT
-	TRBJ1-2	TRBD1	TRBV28	CASRGTGTGVNYGYTF	TGTGCCAGCAGGGGAACCGGGACAGGGGTTAACTATGGCTACACCTTC
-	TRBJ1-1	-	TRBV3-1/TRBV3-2	CASSKGDVLNTEAFF	TGTGCCAGCAGCAAAGGGGACGTATTGAACACTGAAGCTTTCTTT
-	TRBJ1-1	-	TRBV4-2	CASSQDIQGEAFF	TGTGCCAGCAGCCAAGATATACAGGGTGAAGCTTTCTTT
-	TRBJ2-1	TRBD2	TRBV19	CASSIAGGLNEQFF	TGTGCCAGTAGTATAGCGGGAGGGCTCAATGAGCAGTTCTTC
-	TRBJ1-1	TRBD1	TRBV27	CASRESGGRGTEAFF	TGTGCCAGCAGGGAATCAGGGGGCAGGGGCACTGAAGCTTTCTTT
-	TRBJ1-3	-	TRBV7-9	CASSPGQAGNTIYF	TGTGCCAGCAGCCCCGGCCAGGCTGGAAACACCATATATTTT
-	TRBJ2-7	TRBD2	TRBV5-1	CASRPGLALYEQYF	TGCGCCAGCAGGCCGGGACTAGCGTTATACGAGCAGTACTTC
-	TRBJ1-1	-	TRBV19	CASSIGGLTEAFF	TGTGCCAGTAGTATAGGAGGGTTAACTGAAGCTTTCTTT
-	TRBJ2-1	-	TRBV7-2	CASSLMRGPSYNEQFF	TGTGCCAGCAGCTTGATGCGGGGGCCTTCTTACAATGAGCAGTTCTTC
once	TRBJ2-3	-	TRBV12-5	CASGSLASAPDTQYF	TGTGCTAGTGGATCGCTAGCGTCTGCCCCAGATACGCAGTATTTT
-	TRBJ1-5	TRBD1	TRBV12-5	CASGFSSGTESNQPQHF	TGTGCTAGTGGTTTCTCCTCCGGGACAGAAAGCAATCAGCCCCAGCATTTT
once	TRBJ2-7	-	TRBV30	CAWSVSRAPYGQYF	TGTGCCTGGAGTGTAAGCAGAGCACCTTACGGGCAGTACTTC
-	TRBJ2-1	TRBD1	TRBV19	CASSIRDLGQVSYNEQFF	TGTGCCAGTAGTATAAGAGACTTGGGACAGGTCTCCTACAATGAGCAGTTCTTC
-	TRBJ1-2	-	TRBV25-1	CASSERGTTNYGYTF	TGTGCCAGCAGTGAACGGGGGACCACTAACTATGGCTACACCTTC
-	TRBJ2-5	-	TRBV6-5	CASSYPPGETQYF	TGTGCCAGCAGTTACCCCCCTGGGGAGACCCAGTACTTC
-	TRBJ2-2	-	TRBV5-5	CASSFTPPPGWNTGELFF	TGTGCCAGCAGCTTTACCCCACCTCCGGGGTGGAACACCGGGGAGCTGTTTTTT
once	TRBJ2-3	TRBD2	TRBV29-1	CSAPREGDTQYF	TGCAGCGCACCACGGGAGGGAGATACGCAGTATTTT
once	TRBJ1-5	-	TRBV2	CASSVGRVGQPQHF	TGTGCCAGCAGTGTCGGCAGGGTCGGCCAGCCCCAGCATTTT
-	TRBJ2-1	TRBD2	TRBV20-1	CSLPAGDSKFF	TGCAGTCTTCCTGCGGGGGACTCAAAGTTCTTC
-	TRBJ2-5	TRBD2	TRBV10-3	CAISEGLGKGGTQYF	TGTGCCATCAGTGAGGGACTAGGGAAAGGCGGGACCCAGTACTTC
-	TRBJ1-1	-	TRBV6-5	CASTPWGPNTEAFF	TGTGCCAGCACCCCTTGGGGGCCAAACACTGAAGCTTTCTTT